This T cell receptor beta chain was recovered during a study of graft-versus-host responses after intestinal transplantation. Study in general: Induction with anti-thymocyte globulin, then tacrolimus and steroids for around three years, was given to all recipients. Study results and caveats: Researchers found peak circulating GvH clone levels linked to early post-transplant HvG declines. Marrow from the recipient contained GvH clones, some of which had appeared first in ileum or blood.

The protocol was immunoSEQ multiplex PCR, while the TCRdb copy is restricted to in-frame clones and leaves out a portion. The sample records under 75,000 clones, about nine tenths being singletons. CDR1 is SNHLY and CDR2 is FYNNEI in the germline V gene. Trimming stripped 7 bases from V and 4 bases from J, with 8 bases between. This CDR3 spans 12 amino acids. Graft material was processed, releasing intraepithelial and lamina propria lymphocytes. A remark on this clone: As yet, its antigen is unknown.

This sequence originates from a human patient who received an intestinal transplant, so some T cells may come from the graft donor. The genes are TRBV2 and TRBJ2-1; no clear D. Sequenced here: ileum tissue, sampled more than 350 days after transplant. In DNA, the CDR3 is TGTGCCAGCAAAGTGGAATACAATGAGCAGTTCTTC. This encodes CASKVEYNEQFF.